This TCR beta chain was retrieved from a study of long-term antiretroviral therapy in people with HIV. Findings of the study overall: Despite increasing after ART, diversity remained lower than that of transplant donor controls. Clones expanded before ART dominated the repertoire at all time points.

Version v3.0 of the immunoSEQ assay was performed at survey level. The method was immunoSEQ multiplex PCR; TCRdb's version includes in-frame clones alone and lacks a portion of them. The table shows around 20,000 clones, with 75% to 85% occurring only once. Points on this clone: The antigen is unknown.

Material: unsorted PBMCs, obtained at the start of antiretroviral therapy, before treatment. The clonotype originates from a man aged 18 to 30 with HIV.

CDR3 in DNA: TGTGCCAGCAGTTTATTCCTCAATGACACTAGCGGGAGTCGTTCAGATACGCAGTATTTT. This encodes CASSLFLNDTSGSRSDTQYF. The rearrangement links TRBV28 to TRBJ2-3, with 11 positions matching TRBD2. The CDR3 runs to 20 residues. J gave up 4 bases and V 1 base, and 16 bases lay outside the gene matches. CDR1 is MDHEN and CDR2 is SYDVKM in the germline V gene.